Given below is one TCR beta chain in context. Per the germline V gene, CDR1 is MDHEN and CDR2 is SYDVKM. The CDR3 extends over 12 amino acids. The V end lost 2 bases, the J end lost 7 bases, and 6 bases lay between the germline ends. Time point given: after neoadjuvant nivolumab, at surgical resection. The patients had HPV-negative, locally advanced oral cavity squamous cell carcinoma. Blood cells were analyzed directly, without culture or expansion. Repertoires were generated with immunoSEQ multiplex PCR, while TCRdb's copy carries only in-frame clones and drops some. This repertoire shows some 61,000 clones, around 84% found once; its top ten account for roughly 3.5%. The data stem from a study of neoadjuvant anti-PD-1 for oral cavity cancer.

J is TRBJ2-1 and V is TRBV28, with D unresolved. The sequence was collected from a person aged 35 to 85 with oral cavity squamous cell carcinoma. This specimen consisted of PBMCs, obtained after nivolumab (anti-PD-1) treatment. The CDR3 here is CASSLVRNEQFF. In nucleotides, the CDR3 is TGTGCCAGCAGTTTAGTTCGGAATGAGCAGTTCTTC.